This TCR beta chain is from a study of blood T cell repertoires in COVID-19. Sequenced by immunoSEQ multiplex PCR; TCRdb stores in-frame clones only, minus some. The table lists hundreds of thousands of clones, nearly 90% of them singletons. CDR3 length: 14 amino acids. CDR1 and CDR2 (germline): LNHDA, SQIVND (reference sequence). Trimming stripped 3 bases from V and 7 bases from J, with 12 bases between. The sequencing input was PBMCs or T cells enriched from blood (not recorded which). V usage is TRBV19 and J usage is TRBJ1-4; D ambiguous. The source of this sequence is a woman under 30 who had been exposed to COVID-19. The DNA of the CDR3 is TGTGCCAGTAGTATCCGGGGTCGGAGTGAAAAACTGTTTTTT. It encodes CASSIRGRSEKLFF.